This passage covers 13 T cell receptor beta chains from one sample sequenced in a study of T cell clonotyping in hematopoietic cell transplantation listed by TCRdb under 2021. The label giving this sample's time point can be read as: 180 days after allo-HCT. Libraries were prepared through the immunoSEQ multiplex PCR assay. TCRdb holds this immuneACCESS table with in-frame rearrangements only. Some clones are missing; in checked studies, unresolved V genes explain under half, and the rest has no known cause. Present in this sample are about 4,800 clones, around 20% of which were seen just once. The ten largest account for under 25% of the sample. The sample consisted of PBMCs, taken 180 days after allogeneic stem cell transplant. All receptors derive from a young adult male patient who had an allogeneic stem cell transplant, so the T cells may come from the graft donor. Some clones in this sample may be carry-over from other donors' samples.

V gene TRBV6-6 combines with J gene TRBJ1-1, with D perhaps matching TRBD1 (5 bases). The CDR3 is 11 residues long. In germline, CDR1 is MNHNY, CDR2 SVGAGI (reference sequence). V dropped 6 bases and J dropped 5 bases, with 7 bases sitting between them. CDR3 protein: CASSPGTEAFF. In DNA form, the CDR3 reads TGTGCCAGCAGCCCAGGGACTGAAGCTTTCTTT.

Only a few counts were recorded for this clone. J is TRBJ2-7 and V is TRBV30; possibly TRBD1 for D (5 bases). The CDR3 contains 13 residues. V lost 1 base and J lost 6, with 13 bases in between. CDR1 is GTSNPN and CDR2 is SVGIG in the germline V gene (reference sequence). CDR3 amino acids: CAWSDQGSGEQYF. In nucleotides, the CDR3 is TGTGCCTGGAGTGATCAGGGATCCGGCGAGCAGTACTTC. The entire variable domain, with the rest obtained from reference TRBV30 and TRBJ2-7, is as follows: SQTIHQWPATLVQPVGSPLSLECTVEGTSNPNLYWYRQAAGRGLQLLFYSVGIGQISSEVPQNLSASRPQDRQFILSSKKLLLSDSGFYLCAWSDQGSGEQYFGPGTRLTVT.

This clone turned up a few times. The chain links TRBV6-5 to TRBJ1-2, with unresolved D. The CDR3 runs 14 residues. The V and J ends lost 8 bases and 4 bases respectively, with 17 bases between them. Germline V gene data show CDR1 as MNHEY and CDR2 as SVGAGI. The CDR3: CASALGRSAYGYTF. The CDR3 DNA follows: TGTGCCAGCGCGTTGGGGAGGTCCGCCTATGGCTACACCTTC.

The genes are TRBV30 and TRBJ2-2; D remains ambiguous. Germline V gene data show CDR1 as GTSNPN and CDR2 as SVGIG (reference sequence). The V and J ends lost 1 base and 4 bases respectively, with 13 bases between them. This CDR3 is built from 15 residues. CDR3 residues: CAWSGSDGSTGELFF. CDR3 DNA sequence: TGTGCCTGGAGTGGAAGCGATGGGTCCACCGGGGAGCTGTTTTTT.

This clone was observed a few times. The chain carries TRBV5-6 and TRBJ1-1; no reliable D call. The CDR3 is 13 residues long. Trimming shortened V by 2 bases and J by 2 bases, and 7 bases separated the two germline ends. Germline values: CDR1 SGHDT, CDR2 YYEEEE. CDR3 in amino acids: CASSFSGNTEAFF. In DNA form, the CDR3 reads TGTGCCAGCAGCTTCTCGGGAAACACTGAAGCTTTCTTT.

This chain uses TRBV30 with TRBJ2-7; TRBD2 matches at 10 bases. V shed 4 bases, J shed 8 bases, and the junction held 5 bases outside the gene matches. Germline lookup yields CDR1 GTSNPN and CDR2 SVGIG (reference sequence). The CDR3 extends over 12 amino acids. The CDR3 DNA follows: TGTGCCTGGACCACTAGCGGGACGAAGCAGTACTTC. Translating it yields CAWTTSGTKQYF.

This clone has more than one count but fewer than ten. The chain links TRBV30 to TRBJ2-1; no firm D call. The CDR3 is 11 residues long. V was clipped by 1 base and J by 6 bases, with 4 bases between them. Germline CDR1 reads GTSNPN; CDR2 reads SVGIG (reference sequence). The CDR3 coding sequence is TGTGCCTGGAGTGGACGCAATGAGCAGTTCTTC. It codes for CAWSGRNEQFF.

In nucleotides, the CDR3 is TGTGCCTGGAGAGAGCTGACAGTTCTGAACACTGAAGCTTTCTTT. It yields the protein CAWRELTVLNTEAFF. V usage is TRBV30 and J usage is TRBJ1-1; tentatively, D is TRBD1 (5 bases). CDR3 size: 15 residues. Trimming removed 3 bases at V and 0 bases at J, with 14 bases between. Germline CDR1 reads GTSNPN; CDR2 reads SVGIG (reference sequence).

The chain combines TRBV30 with TRBJ2-7; D gene ambiguous. This CDR3 comprises 14 residues. In germline, CDR1 is GTSNPN, CDR2 SVGIG (reference sequence). With 0 bases removed from V and 3 bases from J, the gap between germline ends came to 12 bases. CDR3 nucleotides: TGTGCCTGGAGTGTAGGGAATGAAGGCTACGAGCAGTACTTC. This sequence encodes CAWSVGNEGYEQYF. Drawing the rest from reference TRBV30 and TRBJ2-7, the complete variable domain is SQTIHQWPATLVQPVGSPLSLECTVEGTSNPNLYWYRQAAGRGLQLLFYSVGIGQISSEVPQNLSASRPQDRQFILSSKKLLLSDSGFYLCAWSVGNEGYEQYFGPGTRLTVT.

In this sample, this clone turned up a few times. The rearrangement links TRBV25-1 to TRBJ1-5; no clear D gene. CDR3 size: 15 residues. Germline V gene sequence: CDR1 MGHDK, CDR2 SYGVNS. The V gene lost 4 bases and the J gene lost 7 bases, with 17 bases spanning the gap. The CDR3 nucleotides read TGTGCCAGCAGTGGAAGAACAGACCATCGGCAGCCCCAGCATTTT. Encoded protein: CASSGRTDHRQPQHF.

The chain couples TRBV30 to TRBJ2-1, with 9 nucleotides matching TRBD1. CDR1 and CDR2 from the germline V gene are GTSNPN and SVGIG (reference sequence). Trimming cost V 2 bases and J 5 bases; bases outside gene matches: 10. The CDR3 length is 16 residues. CDR3 residues: CAWSPTSGTGNNEQFF. The DNA for the CDR3 is TGTGCCTGGAGTCCCACCTCCGGGACAGGGAACAATGAGCAGTTCTTC.

This clone turned up a few times. The V and J genes are TRBV30 and TRBJ1-5, with 7 bases lining up with TRBD1. The V gene end was trimmed by 3 bases and the J gene end by 0 bases; junction bases not matched to a gene: 5. The CDR3 extends over 15 amino acids. The germline gives CDR1 GTSNPN, CDR2 SVGIG (reference sequence). The DNA for the CDR3 is TGTGCCTGGAGCCCGGGACAGTATAGCAATCAGCCCCAGCATTTT. Translated, it gives CAWSPGQYSNQPQHF.

This clone was seen a handful of times. V and J are TRBV5-6 and TRBJ2-7; 10 positions match TRBD1. The V and J ends lost 7 bases and 4 bases, in that order; junction bases with no gene match: 8. The CDR3 is 14 residues long. The V gene's germline CDR1 is SGHDT and CDR2 YYEEEE. CDR3 protein: CASSPGQGRYEQYF. For the CDR3, the DNA is TGTGCCAGCTCCCCGGGACAGGGGAGATACGAGCAGTACTTC.